This T cell receptor (beta chain) comes out of a study of blood T cell repertoires in COVID-19. The germline CDR1 and CDR2 sequences are SGDLS and YYNGEE. The CDR3 is made up of 16 amino acids. V lost 0 bases and J 4 bases, leaving 13 bases between the germline ends. Libraries were prepared by immunoSEQ multiplex PCR; TCRdb keeps only in-frame clonotypes and omits some of them. The sample shows 55,000 or so clones, about four fifths of them seen only once. The chain recombines TRBV9 with TRBJ1-4; D remains unclear. Sequences were obtained from peripheral blood. This TCR came from a man aged 25-45 years with COVID-19, enrolled during active disease. CDR3 coding DNA: TGTGCCAGCAGCGTAGGTCGACGGCGGATTAATGAAAAACTGTTTTTT. Its protein product is CASSVGRRRINEKLFF.